One and the same sample provided the 14 T cell receptor beta chains below, sequenced in a study of blood T cell repertoires in COVID-19. This table comes from immunoSEQ multiplex PCR, and its TCRdb copy is limited to in-frame clones, with some not included. The table records 150,000 to 200,000 clones, 80% to 90% of them present only once. Sequencing input: peripheral blood. These receptor sequences come from a human donor with active or convalescent COVID-19. The donor label of this sample is uncertain.

The chain links TRBV30 to TRBJ1-2, with D unresolved. The V gene lost 0 bases and the J gene lost 8 bases, with 10 bases spanning the gap. This CDR3 is 12 amino acids long. Per the germline V gene, CDR1 is GTSNPN and CDR2 is SVGIG (reference sequence). CDR3 DNA: TGTGCCTGGAGTGTGGCAGGCGGGGGCTACACCTTC. The encoded protein is CAWSVAGGGYTF.

The rearrangement links TRBV11-3 to TRBJ2-7; TRBD1 matches at 12 bases. The CDR3 spans 16 residues. The J segment lost 4 bases and the V segment lost 4 bases, leaving 8 bases of the junction unmatched. CDR1 and CDR2 from the germline V gene are SGHNT and YENEEA. The CDR3 nucleotides are TGTGCCAGCAGCTCCCCGGGACAGGGGGCCTTATACGAGCAGTACTTC. It yields the protein CASSSPGQGALYEQYF. Looking up the rest from reference TRBV11-3 and TRBJ2-7 gives the full variable domain: EAGVVQSPRYKIIEKKQPVAFWCNPISGHNTLYWYLQNLGQGPELLIRYENEEAVDDSQLPKDRFSAERLKGVDSTLKIQPAELGDSAVYLCASSSPGQGALYEQYFGPGTRLTVT.

The chain has TRBV5-5 and TRBJ1-1; D remains unclear. This CDR3 contains 15 residues. Germline values: CDR1 SGHKS, CDR2 YYEKEE (reference sequence). V lost 3 bases and J 2 bases, leaving 14 bases between the germline ends. CDR3 sequence (DNA): TGTGCCAGCAGCTGGGAGGGTCACTTAAACACTGAAGCTTTCTTT. This translates into CASSWEGHLNTEAFF.

V and J are TRBV7-9 and TRBJ2-7, with 7 bases identical to TRBD1. Germline lookup yields CDR1 SEHNR and CDR2 FQNEAQ (reference sequence). Unmatched junction bases numbered 8, after V lost 1 base and J lost 2 bases. CDR3 length: 16 amino acids. The CDR3 region has the DNA TGTGCCAGCAGCTTAGGCTGGGACAGTGATACCTACGAGCAGTACTTC. Its protein product is CASSLGWDSDTYEQYF.

The table lists this clone with a count of one. The chain joins TRBV11-3 to TRBJ2-7, with TRBD2 matching over 8 bases. Germline loops: CDR1 SGHNT, CDR2 YENEEA. V lost 5 bases, J lost 0 bases, and 6 bases stayed unmatched. The CDR3 is 15 residues long. In DNA form, the CDR3 reads TGTGCCAGCAGCCTGGCGGGGGGCGACTCCTACGAGCAGTACTTC. Protein product: CASSLAGGDSYEQYF.

The chain has TRBV5-4 and TRBJ2-1, with 10 bases fitting TRBD1. The J segment lost 2 bases and the V segment lost 7 bases, leaving 3 bases of the junction unmatched. Germline V gene sequence: CDR1 SGHNT, CDR2 YYREEE (reference sequence). This CDR3 has 14 amino acids. The CDR3 loop is CASSGTGAYNEQFF. In DNA form, the CDR3 reads TGTGCCAGCTCCGGGACAGGGGCCTACAATGAGCAGTTCTTC.

The V call is TRBV27, the J call TRBJ2-6; 7 bases line up with TRBD1. This CDR3 is built from 18 residues. Germline CDR1 and CDR2: MNHEY and SMNVEV (reference sequence). The V and J ends lost 5 bases and 1 base, in that order; junction bases with no gene match: 11. The CDR3 sequence: CASSPRRQGNSGANVLTF. The DNA of the CDR3 is TGTGCCAGCAGTCCCCGCCGACAGGGCAATTCTGGGGCCAACGTCCTGACTTTC.

The table lists this clone with a count of one. J is TRBJ2-1 and V is TRBV5-1; TRBD2 agrees at 8 bases. The CDR3 has 14 residues. After removal of 1 base from V and 5 bases from J, the junction contained 2 bases not matched to a gene. Looked up from germline, CDR1 is SGHRS and CDR2 is YFSETQ. The CDR3 DNA reads TGCGCCAGCAGCTTGAAGCGGGAGAACAATGAGCAGTTCTTC. Protein sequence: CASSLKRENNEQFF.

The chain is built from TRBV7-9 and TRBJ2-7, with TRBD2 as a possible D gene (6 bases). Germline CDR1 reads SEHNR; CDR2 reads FQNEAQ (reference sequence). The V end was cut by 4 bases, the J end by 6 bases, with 19 bases between. CDR3 length equals 15 residues. CDR3 bases: TGTGCCAGCAGCTCGCTCGGGACTCATGGTCGCGAGCAGTACTTC. This gives the protein CASSSLGTHGREQYF.

The chain joins TRBV6-9 to TRBJ2-7; perhaps TRBD1 as D (5 bases). Trimming shortened V by 4 bases and J by 8 bases, and 15 bases separated the two germline ends. This CDR3 contains 13 residues. CDR1 and CDR2 from the germline V gene are MNHGY and SVAAGI. Here the CDR3 reads CASSFLRENKQYF. CDR3 sequence (DNA): TGTGCCAGCAGTTTCCTCAGGGAAAACAAGCAGTACTTC.

The V and J genes are TRBV12-5 and TRBJ2-5; the D is unclear. Germline V gene data show CDR1 as LGHNT and CDR2 as FRNRAP. The CDR3 has 12 amino acids. The ends were cut back, 3 bases at V and 5 bases at J, with 7 bases in the middle. DNA of the CDR3: TGTGCTAGTGGTTTATTGGAGGAGACCCAGTACTTC. Its protein product is CASGLLEETQYF.

This clone was seen more than once but under ten times. The chain combines TRBV18 with TRBJ2-2; D perhaps matches TRBD2 (5 bases). The germline V gene encodes CDR1 KGHSH and CDR2 LQKENI. The CDR3 has 15 amino acids. Trimming left V 3 bases short and J 1 base short, with 9 bases between. The CDR3 coding sequence is TGTGCCAGCTCACCCCTAACTAGGAACACCGGGGAGCTGTTTTTT. As protein: CASSPLTRNTGELFF.

This clone was detected once. The J gene is TRBJ1-3, the V gene TRBV27; a possible D gene is TRBD1 (5 bases). CDR1 and CDR2 (germline): MNHEY, SMNVEV (reference sequence). V shed 3 bases and J shed 5 bases, with 20 bases lying between them. CDR3 length equals 17 residues. The chain's CDR3 is CASSFSLPGQGRNTIYF. DNA for the CDR3: TGTGCCAGCAGTTTTTCCCTCCCAGGACAAGGAAGAAACACCATATATTTT.

This clone appeared a few times. The chain recombines TRBV5-1 with TRBJ2-1, with D perhaps TRBD2 (6 bases). The CDR3 loop spans 15 amino acids. Looked up from germline, CDR1 is SGHRS and CDR2 is YFSETQ. V gave up 0 bases and J gave up 9 bases, with 16 bases separating them. The chain's CDR3 is CASSLAEDSGGEQFF. DNA for the CDR3: TGCGCCAGCAGCTTGGCCGAGGATAGCGGAGGTGAGCAGTTCTTC.